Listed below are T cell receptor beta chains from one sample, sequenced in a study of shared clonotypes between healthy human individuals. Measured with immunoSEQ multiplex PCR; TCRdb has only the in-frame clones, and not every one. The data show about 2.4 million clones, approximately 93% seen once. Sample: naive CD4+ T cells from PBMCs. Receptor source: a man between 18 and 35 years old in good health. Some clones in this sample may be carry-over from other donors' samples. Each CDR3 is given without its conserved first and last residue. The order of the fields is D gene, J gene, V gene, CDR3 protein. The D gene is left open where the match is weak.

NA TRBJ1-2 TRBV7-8 ASSLGGGASTGYT
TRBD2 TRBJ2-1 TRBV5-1 ASSAPGLSSYNEQF
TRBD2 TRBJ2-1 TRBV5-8 ASSAGTSVTEQF
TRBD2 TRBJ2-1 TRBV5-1 ASSAASGNFYEQF
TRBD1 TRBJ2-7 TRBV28 ASSKTGNYEQY
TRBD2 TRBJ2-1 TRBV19 ASSLSLLAGPNNEQF
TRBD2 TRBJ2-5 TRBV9 ASSVLGTTGETQY
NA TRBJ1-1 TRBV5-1 ASSMTVRNTEAF
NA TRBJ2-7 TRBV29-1 SVEEYRNEQY
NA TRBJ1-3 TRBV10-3 AISQTGDTIY
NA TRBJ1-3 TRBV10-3 AISQTGSSGNTIY
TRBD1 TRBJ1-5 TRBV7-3 ASSLRTGGCNQPQH
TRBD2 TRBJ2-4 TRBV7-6 ASSLGGASGGAKNIQY
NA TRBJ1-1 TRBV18 ASSPVIGGAGTEAF
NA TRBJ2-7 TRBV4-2 ASSQGRGPTYEQY
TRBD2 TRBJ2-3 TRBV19 ASSIGLAGSTDTQY
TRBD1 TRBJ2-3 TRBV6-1 ASKPGLATGGY
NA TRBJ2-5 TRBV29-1 SFGHLQETQY
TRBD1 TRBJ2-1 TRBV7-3 ASSLSTGEAYNEQF
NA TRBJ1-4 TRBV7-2 ASSPRATNEKLF
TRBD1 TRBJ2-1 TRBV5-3 ARSLGRQGALNEQF
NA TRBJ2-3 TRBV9 ASSEGLRDTQY
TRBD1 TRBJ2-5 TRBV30 AWAAGTGKETQY
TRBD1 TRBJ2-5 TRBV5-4 ASSRLTGQETQY
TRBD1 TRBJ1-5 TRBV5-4 ASSSQGADQPQH
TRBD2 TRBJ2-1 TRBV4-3 ASSYQREAYNEQF
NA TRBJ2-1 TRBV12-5 ASGDQSGLYNEQF
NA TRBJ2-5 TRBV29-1 SFGGARPETQY
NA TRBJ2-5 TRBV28 ARGSPWAYQETQY
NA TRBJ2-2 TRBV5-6 ASTTWGSGSTGELF
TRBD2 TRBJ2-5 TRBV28 ASSYLRGEREGQETQY
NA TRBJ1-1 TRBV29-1 SVWGSDTEAF
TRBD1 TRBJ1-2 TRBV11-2 ASSSRGGAGYGYT
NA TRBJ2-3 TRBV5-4 ASSLQGPTDTQY
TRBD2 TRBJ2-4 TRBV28 ASSSGSGRALNIQY
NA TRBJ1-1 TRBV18 ASSPTDGEKAF
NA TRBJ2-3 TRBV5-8 ASSLGAYTQY
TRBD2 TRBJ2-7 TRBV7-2 ASSPRLAGGGEQY
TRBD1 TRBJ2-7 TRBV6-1 ASSEAGGRGRPYEQY
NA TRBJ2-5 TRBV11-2 ASSSRVETQY
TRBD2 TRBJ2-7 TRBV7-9 ASSSINGRGIYEQY
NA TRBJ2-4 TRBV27 ASSTLTLVAKNIQY
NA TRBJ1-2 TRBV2 ASSYTPAGGYT
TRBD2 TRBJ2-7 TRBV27 ASRELAGVYEQY
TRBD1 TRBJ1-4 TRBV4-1 ASSQDGTANEKLF
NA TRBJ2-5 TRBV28 ANGAGEPQY
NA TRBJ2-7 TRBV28 ASRNLPGLTYEQY
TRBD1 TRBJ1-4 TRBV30 AWSPGQTTNEKLF
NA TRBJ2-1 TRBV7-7 ASSPNPISYNEQF
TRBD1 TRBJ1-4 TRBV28 ASSSPDRAEKLF
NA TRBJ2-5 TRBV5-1 ASSLFYQETQY